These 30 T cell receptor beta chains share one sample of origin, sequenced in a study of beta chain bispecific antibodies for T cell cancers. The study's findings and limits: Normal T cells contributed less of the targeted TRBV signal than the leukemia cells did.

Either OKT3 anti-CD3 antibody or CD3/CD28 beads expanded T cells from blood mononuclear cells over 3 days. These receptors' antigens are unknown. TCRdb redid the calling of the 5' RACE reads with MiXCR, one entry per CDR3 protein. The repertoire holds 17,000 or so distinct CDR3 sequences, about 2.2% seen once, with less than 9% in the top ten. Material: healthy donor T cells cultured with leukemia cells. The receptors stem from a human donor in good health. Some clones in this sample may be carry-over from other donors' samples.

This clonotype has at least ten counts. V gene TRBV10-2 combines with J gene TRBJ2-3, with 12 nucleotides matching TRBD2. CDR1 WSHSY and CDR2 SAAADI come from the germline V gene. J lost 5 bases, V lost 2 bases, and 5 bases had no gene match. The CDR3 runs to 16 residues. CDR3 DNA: TGCGCCAGCAGTGAGGCTAGCGGGGGGGCCGTAGATACGCAGTATTTT. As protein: CASSEASGGAVDTQYF.

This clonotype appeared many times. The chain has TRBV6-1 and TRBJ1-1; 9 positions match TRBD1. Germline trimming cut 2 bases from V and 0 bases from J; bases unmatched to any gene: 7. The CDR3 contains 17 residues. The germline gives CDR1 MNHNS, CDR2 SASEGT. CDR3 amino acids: CASSEFWTGEMNTEAFF. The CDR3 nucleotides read TGTGCCAGCAGTGAATTTTGGACAGGGGAAATGAACACTGAAGCTTTCTTT.

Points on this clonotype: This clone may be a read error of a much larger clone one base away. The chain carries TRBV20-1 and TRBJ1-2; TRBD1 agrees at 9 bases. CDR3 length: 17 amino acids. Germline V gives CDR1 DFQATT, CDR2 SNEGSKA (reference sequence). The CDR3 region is CSASHATGGGVGYSYTF. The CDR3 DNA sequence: TGCAGTGCTAGCCATGCGACAGGGGGGGGCGTTGGCTATAGCTACACCTTC.

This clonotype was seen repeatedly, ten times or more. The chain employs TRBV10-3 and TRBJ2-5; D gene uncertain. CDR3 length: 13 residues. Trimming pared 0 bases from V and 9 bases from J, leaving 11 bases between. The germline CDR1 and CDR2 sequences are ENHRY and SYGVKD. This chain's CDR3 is CAISESAATPQYF. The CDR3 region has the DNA TGTGCCATCAGTGAGTCGGCGGCGACCCCCCAGTACTTC.

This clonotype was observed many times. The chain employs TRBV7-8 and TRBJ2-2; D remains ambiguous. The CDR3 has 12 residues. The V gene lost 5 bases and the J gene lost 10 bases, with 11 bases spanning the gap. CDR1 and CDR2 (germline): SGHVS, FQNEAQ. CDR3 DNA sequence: TGTGCCAGCAGCCAAGCCCCCGAGGAGCTGTTTTTT. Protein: CASSQAPEELFF.

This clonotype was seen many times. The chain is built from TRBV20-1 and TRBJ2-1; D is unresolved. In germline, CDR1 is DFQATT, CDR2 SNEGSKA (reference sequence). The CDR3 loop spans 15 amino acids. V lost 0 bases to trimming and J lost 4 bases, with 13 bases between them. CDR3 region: CSARDDVLGYNEQFF. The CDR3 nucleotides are TGCAGTGCTAGAGACGACGTGCTGGGGTACAATGAGCAGTTCTTC.

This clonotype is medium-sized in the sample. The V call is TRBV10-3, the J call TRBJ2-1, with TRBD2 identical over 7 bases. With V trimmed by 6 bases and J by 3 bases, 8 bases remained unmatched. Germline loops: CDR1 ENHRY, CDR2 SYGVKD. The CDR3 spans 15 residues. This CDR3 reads CAIRRSGDLYNEQFF. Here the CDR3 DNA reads TGTGCCATCAGGAGGAGCGGGGACCTCTACAATGAGCAGTTCTTC.

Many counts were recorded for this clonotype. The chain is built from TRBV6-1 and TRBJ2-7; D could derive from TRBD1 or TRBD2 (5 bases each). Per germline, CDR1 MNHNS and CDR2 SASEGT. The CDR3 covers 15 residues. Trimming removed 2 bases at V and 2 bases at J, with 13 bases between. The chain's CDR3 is CASSETWDGTYEQYF. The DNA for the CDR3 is TGTGCCAGCAGTGAAACCTGGGACGGAACCTACGAGCAGTACTTC.

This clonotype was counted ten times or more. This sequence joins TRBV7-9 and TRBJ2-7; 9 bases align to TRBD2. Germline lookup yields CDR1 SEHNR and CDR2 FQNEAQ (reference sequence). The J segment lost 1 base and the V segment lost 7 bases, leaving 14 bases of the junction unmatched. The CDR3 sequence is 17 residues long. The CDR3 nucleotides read TGTGCCAGCAAAGGAACACATACGACTAGCGGATCCTACGAGCAGTACTTC. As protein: CASKGTHTTSGSYEQYF.

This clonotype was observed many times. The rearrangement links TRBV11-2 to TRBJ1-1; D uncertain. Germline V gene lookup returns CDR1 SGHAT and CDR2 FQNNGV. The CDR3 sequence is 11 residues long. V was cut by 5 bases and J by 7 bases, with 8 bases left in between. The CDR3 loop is CASSLLGEAFF. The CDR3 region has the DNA TGTGCCAGCAGCCTGCTTGGTGAAGCTTTCTTT.

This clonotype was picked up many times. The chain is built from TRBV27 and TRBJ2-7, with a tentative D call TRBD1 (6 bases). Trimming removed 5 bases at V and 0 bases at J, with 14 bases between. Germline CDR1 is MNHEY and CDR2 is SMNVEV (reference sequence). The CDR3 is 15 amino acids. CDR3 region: CASSEGRDTSYEQYF. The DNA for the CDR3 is TGTGCCAGCAGTGAGGGTCGGGACACCTCCTACGAGCAGTACTTC.

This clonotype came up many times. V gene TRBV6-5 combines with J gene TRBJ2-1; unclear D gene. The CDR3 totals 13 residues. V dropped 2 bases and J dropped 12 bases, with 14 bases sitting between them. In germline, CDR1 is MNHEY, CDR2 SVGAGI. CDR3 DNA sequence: TGTGCCAGCAGTTACGCTTCAATCGGAATGCAGTTCTTC. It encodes CASSYASIGMQFF.

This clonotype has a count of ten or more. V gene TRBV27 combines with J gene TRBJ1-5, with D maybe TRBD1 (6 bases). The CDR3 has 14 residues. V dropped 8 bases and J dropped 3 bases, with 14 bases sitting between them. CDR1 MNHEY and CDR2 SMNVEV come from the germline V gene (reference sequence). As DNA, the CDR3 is TGTGCCAGCCGGGACATGGGGTCCAATCAGCCCCAGCATTTT. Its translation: CASRDMGSNQPQHF.

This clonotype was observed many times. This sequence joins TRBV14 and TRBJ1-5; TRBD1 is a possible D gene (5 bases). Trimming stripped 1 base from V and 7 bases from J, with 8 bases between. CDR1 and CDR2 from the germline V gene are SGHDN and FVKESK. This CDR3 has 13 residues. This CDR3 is CASSQGRGQPQHF. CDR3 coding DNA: TGTGCCAGCAGCCAAGGGCGGGGCCAGCCCCAGCATTTT. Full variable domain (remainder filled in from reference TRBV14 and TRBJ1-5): EAGVTQFPSHSVIEKGQTVTLRCDPISGHDNLYWYRRVMGKEIKFLLHFVKESKQDESGMPNNRFLAERTGGTYSTLKVQPAELEDSGVYFCASSQGRGQPQHFGDGTRLSIL.

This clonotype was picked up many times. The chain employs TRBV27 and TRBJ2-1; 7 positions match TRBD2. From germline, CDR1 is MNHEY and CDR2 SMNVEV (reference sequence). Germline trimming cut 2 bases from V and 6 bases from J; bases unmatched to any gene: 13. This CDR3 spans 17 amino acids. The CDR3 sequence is CASSLATTSLFSNEQFF. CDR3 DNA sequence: TGTGCCAGCAGTTTAGCGACGACTAGCCTCTTTTCCAATGAGCAGTTCTTC.

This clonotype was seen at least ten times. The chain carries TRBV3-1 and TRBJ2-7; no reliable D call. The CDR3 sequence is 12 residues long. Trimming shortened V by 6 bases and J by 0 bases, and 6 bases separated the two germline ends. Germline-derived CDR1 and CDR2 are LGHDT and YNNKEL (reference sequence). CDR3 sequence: CASSPSSYEQYF. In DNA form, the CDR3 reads TGTGCCAGCAGTCCGAGCTCCTACGAGCAGTACTTC.

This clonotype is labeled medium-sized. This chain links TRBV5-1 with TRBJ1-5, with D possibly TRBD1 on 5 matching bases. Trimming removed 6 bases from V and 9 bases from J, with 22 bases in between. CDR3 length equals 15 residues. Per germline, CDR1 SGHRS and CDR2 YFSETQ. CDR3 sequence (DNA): TGCGCCAGCATAGCCGGTGGGGGGTCCTCGGGGCCCCAGCATTTT. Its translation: CASIAGGGSSGPQHF. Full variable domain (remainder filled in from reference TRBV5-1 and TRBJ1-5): KAGVTQTPRYLIKTRGQQVTLSCSPISGHRSVSWYQQTPGQGLQFLFEYFSETQRNKGNFPGRFSGRQFSNSRSEMNVSTLELGDSALYLCASIAGGGSSGPQHFGDGTRLSIL.

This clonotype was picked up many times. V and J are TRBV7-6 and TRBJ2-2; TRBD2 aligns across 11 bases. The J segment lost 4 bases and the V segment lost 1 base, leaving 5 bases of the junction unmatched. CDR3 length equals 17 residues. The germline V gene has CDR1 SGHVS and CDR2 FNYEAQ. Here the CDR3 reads CASSLGVLAGATGELFF. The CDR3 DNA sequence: TGTGCCAGCAGCTTAGGAGTACTAGCGGGGGCCACCGGGGAGCTGTTTTTT.

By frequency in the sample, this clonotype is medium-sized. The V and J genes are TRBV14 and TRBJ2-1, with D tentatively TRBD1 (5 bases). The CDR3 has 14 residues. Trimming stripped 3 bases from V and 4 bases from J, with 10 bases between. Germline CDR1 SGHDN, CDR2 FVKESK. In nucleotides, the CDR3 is TGTGCCAGCAGCCATTCCAGGGATTACAATGAGCAGTTCTTC. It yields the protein CASSHSRDYNEQFF.

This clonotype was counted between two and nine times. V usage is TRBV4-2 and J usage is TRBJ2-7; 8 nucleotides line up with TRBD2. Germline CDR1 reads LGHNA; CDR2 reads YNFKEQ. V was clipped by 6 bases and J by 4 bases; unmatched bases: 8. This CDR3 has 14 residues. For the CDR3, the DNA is TGTGCCAGCAGTCCAACCGGGGGGGAATACGAGCAGTACTTC. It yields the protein CASSPTGGEYEQYF.

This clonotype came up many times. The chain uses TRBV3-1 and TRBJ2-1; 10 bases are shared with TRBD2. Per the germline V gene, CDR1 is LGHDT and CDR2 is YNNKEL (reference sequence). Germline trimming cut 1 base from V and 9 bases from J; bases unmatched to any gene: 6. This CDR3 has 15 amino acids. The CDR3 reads CASSQAQRGGSEQFF. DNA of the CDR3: TGTGCCAGCAGCCAAGCGCAGCGGGGGGGGAGTGAGCAGTTCTTC.

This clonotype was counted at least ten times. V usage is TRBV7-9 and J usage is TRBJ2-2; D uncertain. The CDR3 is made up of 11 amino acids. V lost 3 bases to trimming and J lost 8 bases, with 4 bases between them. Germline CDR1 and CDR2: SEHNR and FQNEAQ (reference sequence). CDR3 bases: TGTGCCAGCAGCTTTAAAGGGGAGCTGTTTTTT. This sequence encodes CASSFKGELFF.

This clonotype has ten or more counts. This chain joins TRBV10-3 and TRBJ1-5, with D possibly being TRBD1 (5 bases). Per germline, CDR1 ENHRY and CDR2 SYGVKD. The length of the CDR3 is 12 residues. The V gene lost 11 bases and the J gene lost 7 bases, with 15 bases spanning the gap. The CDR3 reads CASWDLGQPQHF. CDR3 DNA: TGTGCCTCGTGGGACCTTGGGCAGCCCCAGCATTTT.

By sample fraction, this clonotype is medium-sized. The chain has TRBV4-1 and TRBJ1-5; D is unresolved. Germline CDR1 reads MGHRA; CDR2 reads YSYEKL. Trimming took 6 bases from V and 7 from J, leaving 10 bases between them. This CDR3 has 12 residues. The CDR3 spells CASSSRGQPQHF. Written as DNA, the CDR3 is TGCGCCAGCAGTAGTCGCGGGCAGCCCCAGCATTTT.

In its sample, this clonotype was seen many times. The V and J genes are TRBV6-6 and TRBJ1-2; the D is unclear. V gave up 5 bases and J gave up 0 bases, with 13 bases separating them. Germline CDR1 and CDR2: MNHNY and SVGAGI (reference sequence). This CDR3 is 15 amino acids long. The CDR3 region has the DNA TGTGCCAGCAGTCCCACCGATACGGCTAACTATGGCTACACCTTC. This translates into CASSPTDTANYGYTF.

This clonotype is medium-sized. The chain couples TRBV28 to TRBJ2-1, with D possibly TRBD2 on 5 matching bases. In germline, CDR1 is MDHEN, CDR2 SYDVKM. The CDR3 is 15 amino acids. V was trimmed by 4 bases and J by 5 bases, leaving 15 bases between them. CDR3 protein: CASSYRGVGHNEQFF. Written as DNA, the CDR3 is TGTGCCAGCAGTTACCGGGGAGTCGGCCACAATGAGCAGTTCTTC.

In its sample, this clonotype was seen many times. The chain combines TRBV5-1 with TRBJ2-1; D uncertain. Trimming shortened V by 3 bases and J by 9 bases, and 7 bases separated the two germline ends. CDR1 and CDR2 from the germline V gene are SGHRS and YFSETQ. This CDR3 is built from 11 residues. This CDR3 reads CASSYTGEQFF. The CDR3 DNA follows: TGCGCCAGCAGCTACACGGGTGAGCAGTTCTTC.

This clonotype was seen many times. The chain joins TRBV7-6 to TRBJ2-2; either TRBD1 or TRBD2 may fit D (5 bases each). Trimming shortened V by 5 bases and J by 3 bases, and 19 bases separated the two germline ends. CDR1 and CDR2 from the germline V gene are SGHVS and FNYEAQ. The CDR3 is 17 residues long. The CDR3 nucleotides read TGTGCCAGCAGCCCCCCACCGGGACCTATTGACACCGGGGAGCTGTTTTTT. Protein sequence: CASSPPPGPIDTGELFF.

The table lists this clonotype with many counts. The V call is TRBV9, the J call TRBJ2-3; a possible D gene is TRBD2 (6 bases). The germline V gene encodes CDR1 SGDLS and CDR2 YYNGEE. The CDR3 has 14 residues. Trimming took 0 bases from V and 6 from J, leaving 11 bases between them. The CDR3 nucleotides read TGTGCCAGCAGCGTAGGCCAAGGAGGGGATACGCAGTATTTT. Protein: CASSVGQGGDTQYF.

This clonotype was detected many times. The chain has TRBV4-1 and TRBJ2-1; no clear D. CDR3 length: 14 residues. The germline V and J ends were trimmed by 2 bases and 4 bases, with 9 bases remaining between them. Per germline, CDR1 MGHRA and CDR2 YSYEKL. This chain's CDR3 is CASSQTIGYNEQFF. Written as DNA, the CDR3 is TGCGCCAGCAGCCAAACAATCGGGTACAATGAGCAGTTCTTC.